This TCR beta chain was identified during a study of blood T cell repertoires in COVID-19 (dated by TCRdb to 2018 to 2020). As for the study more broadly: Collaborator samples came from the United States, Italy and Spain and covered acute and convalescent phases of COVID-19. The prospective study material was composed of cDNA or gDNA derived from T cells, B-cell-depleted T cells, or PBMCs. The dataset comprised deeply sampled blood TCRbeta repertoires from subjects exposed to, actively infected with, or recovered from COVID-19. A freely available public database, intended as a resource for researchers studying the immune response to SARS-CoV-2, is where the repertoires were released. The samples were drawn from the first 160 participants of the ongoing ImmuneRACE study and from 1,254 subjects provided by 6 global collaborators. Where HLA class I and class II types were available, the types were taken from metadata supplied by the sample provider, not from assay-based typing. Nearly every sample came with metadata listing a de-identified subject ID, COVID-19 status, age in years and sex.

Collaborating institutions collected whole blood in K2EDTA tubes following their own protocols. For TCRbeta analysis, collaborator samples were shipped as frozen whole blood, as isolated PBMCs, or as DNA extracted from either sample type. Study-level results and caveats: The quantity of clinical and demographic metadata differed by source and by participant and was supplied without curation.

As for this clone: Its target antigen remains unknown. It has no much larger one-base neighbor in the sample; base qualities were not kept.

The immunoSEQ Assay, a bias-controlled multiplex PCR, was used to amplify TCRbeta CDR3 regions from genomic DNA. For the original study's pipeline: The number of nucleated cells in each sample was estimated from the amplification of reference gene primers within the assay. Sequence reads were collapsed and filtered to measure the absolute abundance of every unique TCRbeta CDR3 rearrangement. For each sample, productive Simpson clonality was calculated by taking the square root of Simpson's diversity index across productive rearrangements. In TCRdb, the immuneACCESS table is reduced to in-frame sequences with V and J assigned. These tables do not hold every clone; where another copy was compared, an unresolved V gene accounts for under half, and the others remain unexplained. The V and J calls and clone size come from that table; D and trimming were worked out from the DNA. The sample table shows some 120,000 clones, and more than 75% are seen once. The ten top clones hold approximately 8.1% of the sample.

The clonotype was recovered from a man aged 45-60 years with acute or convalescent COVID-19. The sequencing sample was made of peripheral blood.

The DNA sequence is as follows: TGTGCCAGCAGCCGGGCGGGGAGGACAGGATCGATGGGCGAGCAGTACTTC. This codes for CASSRAGRTGSMGEQYF. Recombination linked TRBV7-6 to TRBJ2-7; TRBD1 is possibly the D segment (7 matching bases). Based on the germline V gene, the CDR1 and CDR2 sequences are SGHVS and FNYEAQ. Counted from cysteine to phenylalanine, this CDR3 has 17 amino acids. Kept here is only the CDR3 DNA, which spans 51 bases and is read in frame from base 1. The junction shows trimming of 5 bases on V and 6 bases on J, plus 26 bases between the germline ends.